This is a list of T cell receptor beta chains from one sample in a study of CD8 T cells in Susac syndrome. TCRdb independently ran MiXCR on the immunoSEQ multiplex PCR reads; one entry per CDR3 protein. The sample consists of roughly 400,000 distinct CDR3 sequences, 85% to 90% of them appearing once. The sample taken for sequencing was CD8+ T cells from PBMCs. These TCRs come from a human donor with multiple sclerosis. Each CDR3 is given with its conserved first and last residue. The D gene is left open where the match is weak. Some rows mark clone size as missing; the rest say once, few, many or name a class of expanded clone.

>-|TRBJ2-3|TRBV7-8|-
TGTGCCAGCAGCTCCCGAGGTTCGGCAGGACAAAAAGTCACAGATACGCAGTATTTT
CASSSRGSAGQKVTDTQYF
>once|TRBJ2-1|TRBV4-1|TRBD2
TGCGCCAGCAGCCAAGAACGGGCGGGAGGGCGGAATGAGCAGTTCTTC
CASSQERAGGRNEQFF
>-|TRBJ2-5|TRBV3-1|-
TGTGCCAGCAGCCAAGTTTTGTCCTATTCACAAGAGACCCAGTACTTC
CASSQVLSYSQETQYF
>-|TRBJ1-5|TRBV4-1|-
TGCGCCAGCAGCCATAGGGCAGGGGAGGTAGGACAGCCCCAGCATTTT
CASSHRAGEVGQPQHF
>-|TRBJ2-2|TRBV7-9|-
TGTGCCAGCAGCTTCACGGTGGGGGGCACCGGGGAGCTGTTTTTT
CASSFTVGGTGELFF
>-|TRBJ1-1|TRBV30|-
TGTGCCTGGAGTGTACTAAGGGACACTGAAGCTTTCTTT
CAWSVLRDTEAFF
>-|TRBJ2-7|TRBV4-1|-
TGCGCCAGCAGCCAAGAGCCGGGGCACGAGCAGTACTTC
CASSQEPGHEQYF
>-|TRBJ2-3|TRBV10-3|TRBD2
TGTGCCATCAGTGAAAGCGGGAGAACAGATACGCAGTATTTT
CAISESGRTDTQYF
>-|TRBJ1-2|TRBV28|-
TGTGCCAGCAGTTTAGCTCCCGTTACTGGCTACACCTTC
CASSLAPVTGYTF
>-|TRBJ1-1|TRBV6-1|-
TGTGCCAGCAGTGAAGAGCGGAACACTGAAGCTTTCTTT
CASSEERNTEAFF
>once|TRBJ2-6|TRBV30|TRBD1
TGTGCCTGGGGACAGGGTACTGGGGCCAACGTCCTGACTTTC
CAWGQGTGANVLTF
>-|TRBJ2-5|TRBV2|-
TGTGCCAGCAGTGAAGCCGGGGCTGGAGAGACCCAGTACTTC
CASSEAGAGETQYF
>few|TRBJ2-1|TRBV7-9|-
TGTGCCAGCAGCTTAGGGCCGGGCCCTTCCTACAATGAGCAGTTCTTC
CASSLGPGPSYNEQFF
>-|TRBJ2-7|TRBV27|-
TGTGCCAGCAGTGGCGACAGATCCTACGAGCAGTACTTC
CASSGDRSYEQYF
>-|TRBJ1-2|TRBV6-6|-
TGTGCCAGCAGTTACTTAGGGGACTATGGCTACACCTTC
CASSYLGDYGYTF
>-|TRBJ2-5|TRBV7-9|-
TGTGCCAGCAGTTCCCCGACTGGGGTGGAGACCCAGTACTTC
CASSSPTGVETQYF
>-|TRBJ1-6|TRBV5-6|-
TGTGCCAGCAGCTCCAATTCACCCCTCCACTTT
CASSSNSPLHF
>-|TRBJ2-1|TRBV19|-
TGTGCCAGTACGGGACACCCGTTGGATGAGCAGTTCTTC
CASTGHPLDEQFF
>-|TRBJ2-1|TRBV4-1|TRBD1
TGCGCCAGCAGCCAAGATTGGTGGCAGGGGGCCTACAATGAGCAGTTCTTC
CASSQDWWQGAYNEQFF
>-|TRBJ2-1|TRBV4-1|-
TGCGCCAGCAGCCAAGAGGACTCATCCAATGAGCAGTTCTTC
CASSQEDSSNEQFF
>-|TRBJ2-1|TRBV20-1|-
TGCAGTGCTAGAGATCGGAGAACCTCCTCCTACAATGAGCAGTTCTTC
CSARDRRTSSYNEQFF
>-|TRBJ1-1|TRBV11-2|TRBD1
TGTGCCAGCAGCCCACCGACAGGGTTTATGAACACTGAAGCTTTCTTT
CASSPPTGFMNTEAFF
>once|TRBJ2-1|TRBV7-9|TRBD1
TGTGCCAGCAGCAATGGACAGGGGGTTTACAATGAGCAGTTCTTC
CASSNGQGVYNEQFF
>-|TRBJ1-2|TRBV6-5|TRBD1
TGTGCCAGCAGTTACTCCCCCGGACAGGGTAGCTATGGCTACACCTTC
CASSYSPGQGSYGYTF
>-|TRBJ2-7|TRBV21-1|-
TGTGCCAGCAGCAGGGGAGAGGACTCCTACGAGCAGTACTTC
CASSRGEDSYEQYF
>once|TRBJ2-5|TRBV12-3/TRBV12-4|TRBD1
TGTGCCAGCACTGAGGACAGGAGGAAGCGAGAGGCCCAGTACTTC
CASTEDRRKREAQYF
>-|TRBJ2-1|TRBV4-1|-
TGCGCCAGCAGCCAAGAACGGAGCACCTCCTACAATGAGCAGTTCTTC
CASSQERSTSYNEQFF
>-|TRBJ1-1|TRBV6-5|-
TGTGCCAGCAGTTACGTGGGTGCGAACACTGAAGCTTTCTTT
CASSYVGANTEAFF
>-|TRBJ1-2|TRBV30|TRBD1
TGTGCCTGGAGTGACCCCGGGACAGGGTGGACCTATGGCTACACCTTC
CAWSDPGTGWTYGYTF
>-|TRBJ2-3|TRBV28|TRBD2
TGTGCCAGCAGTTTATTTACTAGCGCGAACACAGATACGCAGTATTTT
CASSLFTSANTDTQYF
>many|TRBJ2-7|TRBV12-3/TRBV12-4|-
TGTGCCAGCAGTTTTGGGGGCTACGAGCAGTACTTC
CASSFGGYEQYF
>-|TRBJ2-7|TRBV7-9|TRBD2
TGTGCCGGCGAAAGCCCCGGGGGGACCTACGAGCAGTACTTC
CAGESPGGTYEQYF
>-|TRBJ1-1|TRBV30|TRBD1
TGTGCCTGGAGTGAGGGGGCGAATGAAGCTTTCTTT
CAWSEGANEAFF
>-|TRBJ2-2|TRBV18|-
TGTGCCAGCTCACCAAGGGAGGAGAAGGGGGAGCTGTTTTTT
CASSPREEKGELFF
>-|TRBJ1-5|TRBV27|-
TGTGCCAGCAGTCCTCGGATGGGGCAGCCCCAGCATTTT
CASSPRMGQPQHF
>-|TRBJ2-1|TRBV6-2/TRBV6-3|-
TGTGCCAGCAGGGGGCCCAGTGGACTGTCCTACAATGAGCAGTTCTTC
CASRGPSGLSYNEQFF
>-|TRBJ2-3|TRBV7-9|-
TGTGCCAGCAGCTTAGTTCTGGGAGATACGCAGTATTTT
CASSLVLGDTQYF
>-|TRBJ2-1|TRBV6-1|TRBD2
TGTGCCAGCGAGGGAGGGCCAGCCTACAATGAGCAGTTCTTC
CASEGGPAYNEQFF
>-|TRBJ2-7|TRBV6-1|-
TGTGCCAGCAGTGGCGGCGACTACTCCTACGAGCAGTACTTC
CASSGGDYSYEQYF
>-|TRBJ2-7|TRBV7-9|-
TGTGCCAGCACCTCCTCCAACGAGTACGAGCAGTACTTC
CASTSSNEYEQYF
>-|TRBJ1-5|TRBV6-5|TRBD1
TGTGCCAGCAGTTACTCCGTTACAGGGGAGGGCAATCAGCCCCAGCATTTT
CASSYSVTGEGNQPQHF